This T cell receptor (beta chain) was captured by sequencing in a study of beta chain features in type 1 diabetes. The study, taken as a whole, reports: cDNA-based sequencing might over-represent cells highly expressing TCR. In the patient group, naive, central memory and Treg TCRB repertoires seemed more alike than in the healthy donor group. The study found fewer insertions and more deletions at VDJ junctions in type 1 diabetes patients.

The CDR3 sequence is 11 residues long. Trimming cost V 5 bases and J 4 bases, with 8 bases left between them. Germline V CDR1 and CDR2: GTSNPN, SVGIG (reference sequence). Worth noting for this clone: What it binds is unknown.

TCRB transcripts that were expressed got sequenced, as all of the isolated RNA had been reverse transcribed. Repertoires were generated with immunoSEQ multiplex PCR, while TCRdb's copy carries only in-frame clones and drops some. The sample gives 450,000 to 550,000 clones, roughly 31% of which show up once; more than 0.055% is in the top ten. The chain is built from TRBV30 and TRBJ1-2; D is possibly TRBD1 (5 bases). The TCR comes from a man aged 18 to 29 in good health. Source material: naive CD4+ T cells from blood. The CDR3 DNA is TGTGCCTGGGGAAGGGGCTATGGCTACACCTTC. This codes for CAWGRGYGYTF.